This T cell receptor beta chain was identified in a study of beta chain features in type 1 diabetes. With V trimmed by 5 bases and J by 1 base, 4 bases remained unmatched. Germline-derived CDR1 and CDR2 are SGHAT and FQNNGV. The CDR3 covers 15 residues. The investigators reverse transcribed all of the isolated RNA, so they sequenced expressed TCRB transcripts. Only in-frame clones appear in the TCRdb table, and some are missing; sequencing was by immunoSEQ multiplex PCR. The sample includes approximately 140,000 clones, about 9.1% of them seen just once. This clonotype originated in a woman aged 40-49 years in good health. The rearrangement links TRBV11-2 to TRBJ1-1; 10 bases line up with TRBD1. The sequenced material came from central memory CD4+ T cells from blood. This chain's CDR3 is CASSLRQGANTEAFF. CDR3 coding DNA: TGTGCCAGCAGCCTCCGACAGGGGGCGAACACTGAAGCTTTCTTT.